This T cell receptor (beta chain) was sequenced for a study of T-cell memory formation after mild COVID-19. Study-wide points: Contracting CD4+ clones were located mainly in CM and EM, and CD8+ clones in EMRA.

With respect to this clonotype: What it binds is unknown.

5'RACE, which relied on constant-segment primers, yielded TCR alpha and TCR beta cDNA libraries carrying sample barcodes and UMIs. TCRdb reanalysed the 5' RACE reads using MiXCR and keeps one entry per CDR3 protein. The table includes 350,000 to 500,000 distinct CDR3 sequences, approximately 20% detected once. V dropped 1 base and J dropped 5 bases, with 15 bases sitting between them. This CDR3 is 15 amino acids long. Per the germline V gene, CDR1 is SGDLS and CDR2 is YYNGEE. Source material: PBMCs or a T cell subset sorted from them (not recorded which). The V gene is TRBV9, the J gene TRBJ2-5; tentative D call: TRBD2 (7 bases). The source is an adult woman who had mild COVID-19 (a few samples of this study predate the infection). Cell type and time point are not known. The CDR3 nucleotides are TGTGCCAGCAGCGTACGGGGGGCGCATGGGGAGACCCAGTACTTC. Protein product: CASSVRGAHGETQYF.